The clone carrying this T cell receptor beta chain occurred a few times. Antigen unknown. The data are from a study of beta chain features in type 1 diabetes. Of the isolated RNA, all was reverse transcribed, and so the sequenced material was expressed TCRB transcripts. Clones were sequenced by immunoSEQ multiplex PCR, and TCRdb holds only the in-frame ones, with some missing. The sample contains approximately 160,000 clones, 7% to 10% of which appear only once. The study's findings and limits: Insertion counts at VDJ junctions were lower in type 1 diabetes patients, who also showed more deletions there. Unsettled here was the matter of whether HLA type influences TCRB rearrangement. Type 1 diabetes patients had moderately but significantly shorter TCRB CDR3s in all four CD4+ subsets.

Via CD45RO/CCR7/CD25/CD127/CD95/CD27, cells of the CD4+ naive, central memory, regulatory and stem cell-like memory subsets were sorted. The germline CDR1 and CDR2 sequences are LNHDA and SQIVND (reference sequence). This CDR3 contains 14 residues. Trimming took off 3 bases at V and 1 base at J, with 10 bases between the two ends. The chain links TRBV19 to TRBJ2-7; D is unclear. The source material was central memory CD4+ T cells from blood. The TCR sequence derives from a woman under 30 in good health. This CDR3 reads CASSIQLNSYEQYF. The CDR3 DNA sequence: TGTGCCAGTAGTATCCAACTAAATTCCTACGAGCAGTACTTC.